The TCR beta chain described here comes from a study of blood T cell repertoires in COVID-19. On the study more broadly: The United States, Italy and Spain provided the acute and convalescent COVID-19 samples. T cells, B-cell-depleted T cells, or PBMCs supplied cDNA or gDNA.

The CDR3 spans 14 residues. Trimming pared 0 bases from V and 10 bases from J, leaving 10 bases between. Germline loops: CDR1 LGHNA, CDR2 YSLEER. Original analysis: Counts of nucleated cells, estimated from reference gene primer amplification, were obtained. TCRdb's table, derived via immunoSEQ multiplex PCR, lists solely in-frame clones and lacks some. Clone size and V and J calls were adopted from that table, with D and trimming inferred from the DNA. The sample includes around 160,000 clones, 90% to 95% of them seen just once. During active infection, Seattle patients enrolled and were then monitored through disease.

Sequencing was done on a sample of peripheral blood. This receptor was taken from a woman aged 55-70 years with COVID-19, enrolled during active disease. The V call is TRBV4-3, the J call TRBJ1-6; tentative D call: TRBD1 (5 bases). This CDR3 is CASSQEFRASPLHF. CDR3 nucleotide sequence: TGCGCCAGCAGCCAAGAGTTCAGGGCATCACCCCTCCACTTT.